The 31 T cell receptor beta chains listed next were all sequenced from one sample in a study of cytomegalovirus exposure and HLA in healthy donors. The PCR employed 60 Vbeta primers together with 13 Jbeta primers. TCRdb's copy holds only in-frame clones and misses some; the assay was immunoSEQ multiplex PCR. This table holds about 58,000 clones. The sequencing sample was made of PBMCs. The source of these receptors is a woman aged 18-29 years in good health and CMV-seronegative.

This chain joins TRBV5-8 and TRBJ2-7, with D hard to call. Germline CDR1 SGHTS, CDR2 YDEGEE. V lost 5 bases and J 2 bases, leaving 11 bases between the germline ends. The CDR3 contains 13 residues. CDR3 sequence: CASRYITTYEQYF. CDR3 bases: TGTGCCAGCAGATATATTACTACCTACGAGCAGTACTTC.

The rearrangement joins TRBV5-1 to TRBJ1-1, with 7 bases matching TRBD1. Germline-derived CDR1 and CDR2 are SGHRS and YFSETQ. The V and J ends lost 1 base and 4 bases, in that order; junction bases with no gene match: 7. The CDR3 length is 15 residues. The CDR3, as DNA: TGCGCCAGCAGCTTGAGTGGGGGACAGAGCACTGAAGCTTTCTTT. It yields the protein CASSLSGGQSTEAFF.

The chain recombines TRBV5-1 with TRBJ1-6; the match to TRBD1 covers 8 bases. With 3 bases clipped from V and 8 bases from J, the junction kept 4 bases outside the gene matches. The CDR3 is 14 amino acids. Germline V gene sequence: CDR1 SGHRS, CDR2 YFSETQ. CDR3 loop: CASSWADRDSPLHF. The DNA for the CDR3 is TGCGCCAGCAGCTGGGCGGACAGGGATTCACCCCTCCACTTT.

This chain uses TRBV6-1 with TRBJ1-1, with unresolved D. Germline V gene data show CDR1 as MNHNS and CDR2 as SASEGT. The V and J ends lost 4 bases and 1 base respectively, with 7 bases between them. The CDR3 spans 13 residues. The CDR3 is CASSATRNTEAFF. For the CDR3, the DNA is TGTGCCAGCAGTGCCACACGGAACACTGAAGCTTTCTTT.

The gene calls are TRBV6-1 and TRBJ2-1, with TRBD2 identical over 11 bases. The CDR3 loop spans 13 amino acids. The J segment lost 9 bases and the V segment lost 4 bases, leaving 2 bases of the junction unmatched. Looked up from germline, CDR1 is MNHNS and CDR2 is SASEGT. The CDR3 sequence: CASSVAGGTEQFF. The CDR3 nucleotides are TGTGCCAGCAGTGTAGCGGGAGGGACTGAGCAGTTCTTC.

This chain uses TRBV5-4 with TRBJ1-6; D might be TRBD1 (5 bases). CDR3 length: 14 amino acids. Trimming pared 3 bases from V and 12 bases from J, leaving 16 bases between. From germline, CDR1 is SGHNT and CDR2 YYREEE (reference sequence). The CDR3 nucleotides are TGTGCCAGCAGCTCTCTCTTGGGGGAGGAACCCCTCCACTTT. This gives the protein CASSSLLGEEPLHF.

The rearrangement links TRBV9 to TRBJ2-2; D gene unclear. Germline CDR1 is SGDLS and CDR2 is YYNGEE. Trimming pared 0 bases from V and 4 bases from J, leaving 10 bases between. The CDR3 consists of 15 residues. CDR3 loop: CASSVAASGTGELFF. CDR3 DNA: TGTGCCAGCAGCGTAGCGGCCTCGGGCACCGGGGAGCTGTTTTTT.

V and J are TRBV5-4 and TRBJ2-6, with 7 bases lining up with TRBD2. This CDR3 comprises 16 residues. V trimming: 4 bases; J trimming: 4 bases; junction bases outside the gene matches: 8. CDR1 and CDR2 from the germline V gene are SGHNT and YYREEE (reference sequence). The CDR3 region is CASSGGVSRGANVLTF. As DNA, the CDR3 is TGTGCCAGCAGCGGGGGGGTGAGTAGGGGGGCCAACGTCCTGACTTTC.

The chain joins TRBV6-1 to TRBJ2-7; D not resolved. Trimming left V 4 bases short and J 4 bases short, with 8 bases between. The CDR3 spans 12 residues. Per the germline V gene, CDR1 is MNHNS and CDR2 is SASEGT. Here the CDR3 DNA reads TGTGCCAGCAGTGGCGGAATATACGAGCAGTACTTC. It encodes CASSGGIYEQYF.

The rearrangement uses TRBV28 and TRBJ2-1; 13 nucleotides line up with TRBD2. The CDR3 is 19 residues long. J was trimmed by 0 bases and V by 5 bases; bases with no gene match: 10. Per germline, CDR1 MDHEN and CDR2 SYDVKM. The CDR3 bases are TGTGCCAGCAGTCCAGGGGGACTAGCGGGACGTAGCTCCTACAATGAGCAGTTCTTC. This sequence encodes CASSPGGLAGRSSYNEQFF. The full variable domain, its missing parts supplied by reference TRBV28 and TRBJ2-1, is DVKVTQSSRYLVKRTGEKVFLECVQDMDHENMFWYRQDPGLGLRLIYFSYDVKMKEKGDIPEGYSVSREKKERFSLILESASTNQTSMYLCASSPGGLAGRSSYNEQFFGPGTRLTVL.

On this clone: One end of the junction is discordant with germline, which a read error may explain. The CDR3 DNA sequence: TGTGCCAGCAGTTCTGACACTGTGAGCTCTGGAAACGCCATATATTTT. It yields the protein CASSSDTVSSGNAIYF. The rearrangement joins TRBV6-5 to TRBJ1-3; D unresolved. From germline, CDR1 is MNHEY and CDR2 SVGAGI. The CDR3 totals 16 residues.

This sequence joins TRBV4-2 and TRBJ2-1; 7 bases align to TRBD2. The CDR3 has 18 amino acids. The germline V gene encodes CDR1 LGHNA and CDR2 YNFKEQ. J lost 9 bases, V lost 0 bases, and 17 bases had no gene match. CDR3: CASSQEASGAGEVGEQFF. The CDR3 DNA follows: TGTGCCAGCAGCCAAGAGGCTTCCGGGGCGGGGGAGGTTGGTGAGCAGTTCTTC.

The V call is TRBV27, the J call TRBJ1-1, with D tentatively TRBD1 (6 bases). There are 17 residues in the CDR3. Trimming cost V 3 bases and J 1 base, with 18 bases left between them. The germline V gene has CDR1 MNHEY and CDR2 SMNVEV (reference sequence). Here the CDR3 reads CASSFWGGGAGNTEAFF. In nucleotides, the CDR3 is TGTGCCAGCAGTTTTTGGGGAGGGGGGGCCGGGAACACTGAAGCTTTCTTT.

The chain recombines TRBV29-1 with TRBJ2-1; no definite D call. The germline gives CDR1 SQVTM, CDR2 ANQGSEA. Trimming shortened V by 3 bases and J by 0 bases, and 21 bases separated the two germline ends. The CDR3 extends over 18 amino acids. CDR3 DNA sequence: TGCAGCGTTGAGGGCCCTTTATTAAGCAAAAGCTCCTACAATGAGCAGTTCTTC. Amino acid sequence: CSVEGPLLSKSSYNEQFF.

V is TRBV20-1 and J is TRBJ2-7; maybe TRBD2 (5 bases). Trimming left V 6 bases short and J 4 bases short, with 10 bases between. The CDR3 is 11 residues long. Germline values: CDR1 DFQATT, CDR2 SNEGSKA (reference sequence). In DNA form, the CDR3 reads TGCAGTGCCCAAGCGGAATACGAGCAGTACTTC. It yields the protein CSAQAEYEQYF.

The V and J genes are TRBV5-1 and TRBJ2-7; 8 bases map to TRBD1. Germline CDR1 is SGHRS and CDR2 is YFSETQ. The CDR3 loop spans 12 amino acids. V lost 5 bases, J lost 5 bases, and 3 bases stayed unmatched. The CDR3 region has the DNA TGCGCCAGCAGACAGGGGGTCCACGAGCAGTACTTC. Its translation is CASRQGVHEQYF.

The CDR3 DNA sequence: TGTGCCAGCAGCGTAGGGGGCAGGCGGGGGGAAGAGACCCAGTACTTC. As protein: CASSVGGRRGEETQYF. The chain links TRBV9 to TRBJ2-5; TRBD2 matches 8 bases. The CDR3 covers 16 residues. CDR1 and CDR2 (germline): SGDLS, YYNGEE. Trimming took 0 bases from V and 3 from J; bases not matched to a gene: 7.

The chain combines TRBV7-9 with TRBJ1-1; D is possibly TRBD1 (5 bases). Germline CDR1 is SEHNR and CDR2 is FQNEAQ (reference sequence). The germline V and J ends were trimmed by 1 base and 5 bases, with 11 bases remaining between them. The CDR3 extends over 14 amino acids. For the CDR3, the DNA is TGTGCCAGCAGCTTAGTCGGGGGGGGGACTGAAGCTTTCTTT. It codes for CASSLVGGGTEAFF.

The CDR3 nucleotides read TGTGCCAGCAGTGGGGGCTCCGTGGTTGGCGAGCAGTACTTC. The encoded protein is CASSGGSVVGEQYF. The J gene is TRBJ2-7, the V gene TRBV2, with D tentatively TRBD1 (5 bases). Looked up from germline, CDR1 is SNHLY and CDR2 is FYNNEI. V lost 4 bases to trimming and J lost 6 bases, with 16 bases between them. The CDR3 sequence is 14 residues long.

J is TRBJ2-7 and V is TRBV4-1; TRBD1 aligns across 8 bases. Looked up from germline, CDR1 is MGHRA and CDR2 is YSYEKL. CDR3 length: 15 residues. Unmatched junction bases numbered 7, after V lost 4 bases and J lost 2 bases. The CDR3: CASSRDGTGAYEQYF. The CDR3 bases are TGCGCCAGCAGCCGGGACGGGACAGGAGCCTACGAGCAGTACTTC.

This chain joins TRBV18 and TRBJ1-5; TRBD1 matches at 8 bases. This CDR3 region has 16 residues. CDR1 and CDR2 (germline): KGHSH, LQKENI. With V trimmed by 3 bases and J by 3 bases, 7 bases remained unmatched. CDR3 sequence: CASSPGQGANNQPQHF. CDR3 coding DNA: TGTGCCAGCTCACCTGGGCAGGGGGCCAACAATCAGCCCCAGCATTTT.

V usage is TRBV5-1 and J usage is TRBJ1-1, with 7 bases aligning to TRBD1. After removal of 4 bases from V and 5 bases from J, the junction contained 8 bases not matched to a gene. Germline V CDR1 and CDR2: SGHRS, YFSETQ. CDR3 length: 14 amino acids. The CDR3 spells CASSPEPGGTEAFF. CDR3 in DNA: TGCGCCAGCAGCCCCGAACCAGGGGGGACTGAAGCTTTCTTT.

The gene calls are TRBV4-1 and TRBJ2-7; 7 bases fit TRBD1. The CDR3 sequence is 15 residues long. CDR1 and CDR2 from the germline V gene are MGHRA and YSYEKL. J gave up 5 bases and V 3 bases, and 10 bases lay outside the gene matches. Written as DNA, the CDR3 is TGCGCCAGCAGCCACAACGACAGGGATTGGAACGAGCAGTACTTC. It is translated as CASSHNDRDWNEQYF.

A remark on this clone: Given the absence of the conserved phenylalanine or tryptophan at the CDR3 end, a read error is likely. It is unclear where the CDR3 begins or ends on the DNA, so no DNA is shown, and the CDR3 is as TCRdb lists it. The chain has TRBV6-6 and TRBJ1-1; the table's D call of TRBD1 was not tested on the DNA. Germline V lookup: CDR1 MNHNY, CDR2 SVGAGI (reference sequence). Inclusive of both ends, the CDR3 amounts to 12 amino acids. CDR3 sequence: CASSYSGQGKFV.

The CDR3 DNA reads as TGTGCCAGCAGCGTAACCCCCTTGGGGGGGAATCAATCACCCCTCCACTTT. Its translation is CASSVTPLGGNQSPLHF. V gene TRBV9 combines with J gene TRBJ1-6; a possible D gene is TRBD1 (5 bases). The ends were cut back, 1 base at V and 10 bases at J, with 21 bases in the middle. From germline, CDR1 is SGDLS and CDR2 YYNGEE. The CDR3 has 17 amino acids.

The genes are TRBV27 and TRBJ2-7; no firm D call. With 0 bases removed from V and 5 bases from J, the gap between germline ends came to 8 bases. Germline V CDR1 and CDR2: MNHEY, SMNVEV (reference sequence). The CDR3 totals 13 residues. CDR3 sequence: CASSLSQVNEQYF. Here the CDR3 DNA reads TGTGCCAGCAGTTTATCCCAGGTAAACGAGCAGTACTTC.

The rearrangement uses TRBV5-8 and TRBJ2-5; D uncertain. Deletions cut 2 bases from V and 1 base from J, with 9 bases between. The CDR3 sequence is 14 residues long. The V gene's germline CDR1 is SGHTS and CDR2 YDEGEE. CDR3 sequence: CASSFVAFQETQYF. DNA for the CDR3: TGTGCCAGCAGCTTCGTAGCCTTCCAAGAGACCCAGTACTTC.

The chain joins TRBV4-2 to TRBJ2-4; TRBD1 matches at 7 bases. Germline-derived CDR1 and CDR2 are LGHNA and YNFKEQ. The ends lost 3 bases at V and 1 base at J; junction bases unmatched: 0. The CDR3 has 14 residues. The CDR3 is CASSQDRAKNIQYF. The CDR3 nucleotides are TGTGCCAGCAGCCAGGACAGGGCCAAAAACATTCAGTACTTC.

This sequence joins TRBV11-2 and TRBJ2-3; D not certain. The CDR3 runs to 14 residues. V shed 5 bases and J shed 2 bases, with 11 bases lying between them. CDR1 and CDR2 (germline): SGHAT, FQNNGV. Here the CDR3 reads CASSPRWSTDTQYF. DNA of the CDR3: TGTGCCAGCAGCCCCAGGTGGTCCACAGATACGCAGTATTTT.

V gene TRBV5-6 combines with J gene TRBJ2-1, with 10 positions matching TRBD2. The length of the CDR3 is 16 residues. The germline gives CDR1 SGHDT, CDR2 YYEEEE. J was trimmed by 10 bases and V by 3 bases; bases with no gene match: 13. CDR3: CASSSVLAGALTEQFF. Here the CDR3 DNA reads TGTGCCAGCAGCTCGGTCCTAGCGGGGGCCCTTACCGAGCAGTTCTTC.

For the CDR3, the DNA is TGTGCCAGCAGCTTAGTTCCCCAGGGCTATGGCTACACCTTC. It specifies CASSLVPQGYGYTF. J is TRBJ1-2 and V is TRBV7-2; weak D call: TRBD1 (5 bases). In germline, CDR1 is SGHTA, CDR2 FQGNSA. CDR3 size: 14 residues. The V and J ends lost 1 base and 4 bases respectively, with 10 bases between them. The whole variable domain, remainder taken from reference TRBV7-2 and TRBJ1-2, is GAGVSQSPSNKVTEKGKDVELRCDPISGHTALYWYRQSLGQGLEFLIYFQGNSAPDKSGLPSDRFSAERTGGSVSTLTIQRTQQEDSAVYLCASSLVPQGYGYTFGSGTRLTVV.